This T cell receptor beta chain was retrieved from a study of cytomegalovirus exposure and HLA in healthy donors. Study-wide context: Earlier results showed roughly 120 million unique TCR beta sequences derived from some 190 million T cells.

J gave up 4 bases and V 3 bases, and 8 bases lay outside the gene matches. The CDR3 extends over 16 amino acids. Germline V gives CDR1 SGDLS, CDR2 YYNGEE. A multiplex PCR was run with 60 Vbeta primers and 13 Jbeta primers. Sequencing used immunoSEQ multiplex PCR; TCRdb keeps in-frame clones, though not all of them. The sample contains 200,000 to 250,000 clones, around 75% of which appear only once. The receptor comes from a woman aged 25 to 45 in good health and CMV-seronegative. The chain employs TRBV9 and TRBJ2-2; 8 nucleotides agree with TRBD2. Input material: PBMCs. CDR3 loop: CASSAPAGEGTGELFF. CDR3 sequence (DNA): TGTGCCAGCAGCGCCCCAGCGGGAGAGGGCACCGGGGAGCTGTTTTTT.